One sample yielded the 30 T cell receptor beta chains listed below, sequenced in a study of T cell responses to AZD1222 COVID-19 vaccine. The data were produced by immunoSEQ multiplex PCR, yet TCRdb's version contains in-frame clones alone and is incomplete. This table holds tens of thousands of clones, approximately 91% found once. The sample was peripheral blood, taken on day 0 of AZD1222 vaccination. Receptor source: an adult in good health.

The chain recombines TRBV6-2 or TRBV6-3 with TRBJ1-4; possibly TRBD1 for D (5 bases). V lost 5 bases and J lost 6, with 10 bases in between. Germline V lookup: CDR1 MNHEY, CDR2 SVGEGT. The CDR3 is 13 amino acids. CDR3 loop: CASSPPGDEKLFF. The CDR3 nucleotides read TGTGCCAGCAGTCCCCCGGGGGATGAAAAACTGTTTTTT.

The V gene is TRBV4-1, the J gene TRBJ1-1, with D unclear. The V end lost 3 bases, the J end lost 7 bases, and 12 bases lay between the germline ends. Germline V CDR1 and CDR2: MGHRA, YSYEKL. This CDR3 spans 13 amino acids. This CDR3 is CASSHPLFSEAFF. The CDR3 region has the DNA TGCGCCAGCAGCCACCCGCTTTTTAGTGAAGCTTTCTTT.

A single count supports this clone. The chain has TRBV3-1 (or the pseudogene TRBV3-2) and TRBJ2-7, with TRBD1 matching over 8 bases. This CDR3 is built from 16 residues. Trimming took 2 bases from V and 4 from J; bases not matched to a gene: 10. The germline gives CDR1 LGHDT, CDR2 YNNKEL (reference sequence). In DNA form, the CDR3 reads TGTGCCAGCAGCCAAACAGGGGGATTGGGGGTATACGAGCAGTACTTC. Its translation is CASSQTGGLGVYEQYF.

The chain has TRBV5-1 and TRBJ2-5; D is uncertain. The CDR3 runs 13 residues. Trimming pared 0 bases from V and 5 bases from J, leaving 8 bases between. Germline V gene sequence: CDR1 SGHRS, CDR2 YFSETQ. CDR3 protein: CASSLEVSETQYF. CDR3 sequence (DNA): TGCGCCAGCAGCTTGGAAGTTTCGGAGACCCAGTACTTC.

The chain uses TRBV2 and TRBJ2-7; D tentatively reads TRBD1 or TRBD2 (5 bases each). Trimming cost V 6 bases and J 5 bases, with 14 bases left between them. Looked up from germline, CDR1 is SNHLY and CDR2 is FYNNEI. This CDR3 comprises 13 residues. As DNA, the CDR3 is TGTGCCAGCAGGACCGGGACCATGGACGAGCAGTACTTC. It encodes CASRTGTMDEQYF.

The chain couples TRBV7-9 to TRBJ1-2; D possibly corresponds to TRBD1 (5 bases). Germline V gives CDR1 SEHNR, CDR2 FQNEAQ (reference sequence). Trimming took off 0 bases at V and 0 bases at J, with 11 bases between the two ends. The CDR3 runs to 16 residues. DNA of the CDR3: TGTGCCAGCAGCTTAGCGCCGGGACGGACTAACTATGGCTACACCTTC. This sequence encodes CASSLAPGRTNYGYTF.

This clone has only a few counts. V usage is TRBV6-4 and J usage is TRBJ2-3; 8 positions agree with TRBD1. Germline-derived CDR1 and CDR2 are MRHNA and SNTAGT. The CDR3 totals 14 residues. V lost 0 bases and J lost 4; bases outside the gene matches: 0. The CDR3 reads CASSDSTGADTQYF. In DNA form, the CDR3 reads TGTGCCAGCAGTGACTCGACAGGGGCAGATACGCAGTATTTT.

This chain connects TRBV18 to TRBJ2-7, with 7 bases identical to TRBD1. Per germline, CDR1 KGHSH and CDR2 LQKENI. This CDR3 contains 16 residues. The V gene end was trimmed by 3 bases and the J gene end by 1 base; junction bases not matched to a gene: 9. CDR3 region: CASSPDEGAKSYEQYF. CDR3 DNA sequence: TGTGCCAGCTCACCTGATGAGGGGGCGAAGTCCTACGAGCAGTACTTC.

The chain employs TRBV28 and TRBJ2-1; D not resolved. CDR1 is MDHEN, CDR2 SYDVKM, per germline. The CDR3 consists of 13 residues. Trimming took 5 bases from V and 11 from J, leaving 16 bases between them. The CDR3, as DNA: TGTGCCAGCAGTCCCCCCCCCGGCCTTCAGCAGTTCTTC. Encoded protein: CASSPPPGLQQFF. Combining the CDR3 with reference TRBV28 and TRBJ2-1 gives the whole variable domain DVKVTQSSRYLVKRTGEKVFLECVQDMDHENMFWYRQDPGLGLRLIYFSYDVKMKEKGDIPEGYSVSREKKERFSLILESASTNQTSMYLCASSPPPGLQQFFGPGTRLTVL.

In DNA form, the CDR3 reads TGCGCCAGCAGCCAAGGGACAGGGGGCATTGGCTACACCTTC. It specifies CASSQGTGGIGYTF. The rearrangement joins TRBV4-1 to TRBJ1-2, with 11 positions matching TRBD1. J was trimmed by 7 bases and V by 1 base; bases with no gene match: 2. The CDR3 has 14 residues. The germline gives CDR1 MGHRA, CDR2 YSYEKL.

V is TRBV18 and J is TRBJ2-3; D not certain. The CDR3 spans 12 residues. The germline V gene has CDR1 KGHSH and CDR2 LQKENI. Trimming took 3 bases from V and 2 from J, leaving 3 bases between them. The CDR3 reads CASSPSTDTQYF. In nucleotides, the CDR3 is TGTGCCAGCTCACCTTCCACAGATACGCAGTATTTT.

The chain employs TRBV7-9 and TRBJ2-5, with D unresolved. In germline, CDR1 is SEHNR, CDR2 FQNEAQ (reference sequence). The CDR3 has 14 amino acids. V shed 4 bases and J shed 5 bases, with 14 bases lying between them. The CDR3 region has the DNA TGTGCCAGCAGCTCTCTCATCGGAACGGAGACCCAGTACTTC. Its translation is CASSSLIGTETQYF.

This clone was seen just once. The chain combines TRBV24-1 with TRBJ2-1; 11 positions agree with TRBD2. From germline, CDR1 is KGHDR and CDR2 SFDVKD. J lost 8 bases, V lost 4 bases, and 9 bases had no gene match. The CDR3 sequence is 16 residues long. This CDR3 is CATSDVSGRAYYEQFF. The CDR3 DNA sequence: TGTGCCACCAGTGACGTTAGCGGGAGGGCCTATTATGAGCAGTTCTTC.

This chain joins TRBV5-1 and TRBJ1-2, with TRBD1 identical over 8 bases. This CDR3 has 14 amino acids. The V gene's germline CDR1 is SGHRS and CDR2 YFSETQ. Trimming removed 4 bases from V and 8 bases from J; junction bases left unmatched: 10. The DNA of the CDR3 is TGCGCCAGCAGCCCGGCGACAGGGGCGGAAGGCTACACCTTC. Translation gives CASSPATGAEGYTF.

The rearrangement uses TRBV24-1 and TRBJ2-1; 16 positions agree with TRBD2. The CDR3 is made up of 20 amino acids. Trimming removed 5 bases from V and 0 bases from J; junction bases left unmatched: 9. CDR1 and CDR2 from the germline V gene are KGHDR and SFDVKD. The CDR3 is CATSARPGLAGGSSYNEQFF. The CDR3, as DNA: TGTGCCACCAGTGCCCGACCGGGACTAGCGGGGGGGAGCTCCTACAATGAGCAGTTCTTC.

The rearrangement joins TRBV5-5 to TRBJ2-7, with no clear D. V gave up 1 base and J gave up 3 bases, with 14 bases separating them. The CDR3 covers 15 residues. Germline V CDR1 and CDR2: SGHKS, YYEKEE (reference sequence). The CDR3 loop reads CASSLIVAANYEQYF. CDR3 DNA: TGTGCCAGCAGCTTGATAGTGGCAGCCAACTACGAGCAGTACTTC. Full variable domain (missing parts from reference TRBV5-5 and TRBJ2-7): DAGVTQSPTHLIKTRGQQVTLRCSPISGHKSVSWYQQVLGQGPQFIFQYYEKEERGRGNFPDRFSARQFPNYSSELNVNALLLGDSALYLCASSLIVAANYEQYFGPGTRLTVT.

The V call is TRBV7-8, the J call TRBJ2-2, with 7 bases matching TRBD2. Trimming took 8 bases from V and 3 from J; bases not matched to a gene: 3. CDR1 is SGHVS, CDR2 FQNEAQ, per germline. The CDR3 spans 13 residues. DNA of the CDR3: TGTGCCAGCTCTAGCGGCCACACCGGGGAGCTGTTTTTT. As protein: CASSSGHTGELFF.

Regarding this clone: At one end, the junction sequence differs from germline, possibly due to a read error. The gene calls are TRBV6-6 and TRBJ2-1; D tentatively reads TRBD1 or TRBD2 (7 bases each). CDR1 MNHNY and CDR2 SVGAGI come from the germline V gene (reference sequence). This CDR3 is built from 16 residues. The CDR3 loop is CASTYGLDRVDDEQFF. CDR3 DNA: TGTGCCAGCACTTACGGACTAGACAGGGTTGATGATGAGCAGTTCTTC.

This clone was seen only once. The chain is built from TRBV7-9 and TRBJ1-3; a weak D match, TRBD1 (5 bases). Germline assignment: CDR1 SEHNR and CDR2 FQNEAQ (reference sequence). The CDR3 runs 16 residues. V was clipped by 5 bases and J by 0 bases, with 14 bases between them. The chain's CDR3 is CASSTIIQASGNTIYF. The CDR3 DNA follows: TGTGCCAGCAGCACCATAATACAGGCCTCTGGAAACACCATATATTTT.

The genes are TRBV7-2 and TRBJ1-5, with a weak D call TRBD1 (6 bases). The V gene lost 5 bases and the J gene lost 1 base, with 12 bases spanning the gap. Looked up from germline, CDR1 is SGHTA and CDR2 is FQGNSA. The CDR3 totals 15 residues. The CDR3 DNA is TGTGCCAGCAGCCCGGGGGCAGCCAGCAATCAGCCCCAGCATTTT. It translates to CASSPGAASNQPQHF.

The rearrangement uses TRBV7-2 and TRBJ2-3, with D possibly TRBD2 on 5 matching bases. There are 15 residues in the CDR3. CDR1 and CDR2 (germline): SGHTA, FQGNSA. The V and J ends lost 5 bases and 1 base respectively, with 13 bases between them. This CDR3 reads CASSVIAYRTDTQYF. The CDR3 bases are TGTGCCAGCAGCGTAATAGCGTATCGCACAGATACGCAGTATTTT.

The J gene is TRBJ1-2, the V gene TRBV29-1; maybe TRBD1 (5 bases). There are 12 residues in the CDR3. Germline CDR1 SQVTM, CDR2 ANQGSEA. V was pared by 7 bases and J by 0 bases, with 9 bases between. The CDR3 nucleotides read TGCAGCGGGGGGGGTTCTAACTATGGCTACACCTTC. Residues: CSGGGSNYGYTF.

The rearrangement links TRBV6-5 to TRBJ1-2, with D possibly matching TRBD1 (5 bases). V lost 5 bases and J lost 4, with 14 bases in between. The germline V gene has CDR1 MNHEY and CDR2 SVGAGI. The CDR3 covers 14 residues. Written as DNA, the CDR3 is TGTGCCAGCAGTACCAAGCCGGGACCCTATGGCTACACCTTC. Protein: CASSTKPGPYGYTF.

V and J are TRBV10-3 and TRBJ2-7, with D uncertain. Deletions cut 0 bases from V and 6 bases from J, with 6 bases between. CDR1 and CDR2 from the germline V gene are ENHRY and SYGVKD. The CDR3 has 12 residues. The CDR3 nucleotides read TGTGCCATCAGTGAGTCTGGGGTCGAGCAGTACTTC. Its translation: CAISESGVEQYF.

J is TRBJ1-2 and V is TRBV3-1 (or the pseudogene TRBV3-2); possibly TRBD1 for D (5 bases). Germline assignment: CDR1 LGHDT and CDR2 YNNKEL (reference sequence). V was cut by 4 bases and J by 4 bases, with 13 bases left in between. The CDR3 is 14 residues long. The CDR3 bases are TGTGCCAGCAGCCCTCGGGGGGGGGTCTATGGCTACACCTTC. Amino acids: CASSPRGGVYGYTF.

The V call is TRBV3-1 (or the pseudogene TRBV3-2), the J call TRBJ2-3; D perhaps matches TRBD2 (5 bases). The CDR3 length is 14 residues. The V end was cut by 3 bases, the J end by 4 bases, with 11 bases between. Per the germline V gene, CDR1 is LGHDT and CDR2 is YNNKEL (reference sequence). The chain's CDR3 is CASSQQRQADTQYF. As DNA, the CDR3 is TGTGCCAGCAGCCAGCAGCGGCAGGCAGATACGCAGTATTTT.

This chain joins TRBV5-4 and TRBJ1-1; D is perhaps TRBD1 (5 bases). Germline assignment: CDR1 SGHNT and CDR2 YYREEE (reference sequence). The CDR3 totals 16 residues. Between the trimmed V and J ends, which lost 4 bases and 3 bases, there was a span of 19 bases. The CDR3 sequence: CASSQGGGTGYTEAFF. CDR3 DNA sequence: TGTGCCAGCAGCCAGGGCGGAGGGACGGGGTACACTGAAGCTTTCTTT.

The chain joins TRBV5-1 to TRBJ2-7; the match to TRBD1 covers 7 bases. Unmatched junction bases numbered 1, after V lost 1 base and J lost 3 bases. The CDR3 contains 13 residues. Germline assignment: CDR1 SGHRS and CDR2 YFSETQ. CDR3 sequence reads: CASSLRDSYEQYF. The CDR3 nucleotides are TGCGCCAGCAGCTTGAGGGACAGCTACGAGCAGTACTTC.

This chain connects TRBV28 to TRBJ2-5; D is undetermined. V shed 1 base and J shed 0 bases, with 15 bases lying between them. The CDR3 is 17 residues long. In germline, CDR1 is MDHEN, CDR2 SYDVKM. The CDR3 loop is CASSLSALQGYQETQYF. Written as DNA, the CDR3 is TGTGCCAGCAGTTTATCGGCACTACAAGGGTACCAAGAGACCCAGTACTTC.

The chain combines TRBV27 with TRBJ1-1, with TRBD1 matching over 8 bases. V shed 6 bases, J shed 4 bases, and the junction held 4 bases outside the gene matches. Germline V lookup: CDR1 MNHEY, CDR2 SMNVEV (reference sequence). The CDR3 has 13 amino acids. CDR3 in amino acids: CASREGTGTEAFF. The DNA of the CDR3 is TGTGCCAGCAGGGAGGGGACAGGCACTGAAGCTTTCTTT.